This TCR beta chain appears in the sequencing data of a study of PD-L1 blockade in urothelial cancer. Study details: In the patient group, about 85% of the roughly 29 were males with bladder-origin urothelial cancer. The median T cell count in blood samples was more than 110,000.

A note on this clone: What it binds is unknown.

Synthetic spike-ins, TCR analog templates, were added into each PCR. Assay: immunoSEQ multiplex PCR; the TCRdb copy retains only in-frame clones and omits some. The table has fewer than 30,000 clones, 84% seen once. The CDR3 spans 14 residues. Per germline, CDR1 MDHEN and CDR2 SYDVKM. Trimming removed 7 bases from V and 6 bases from J; junction bases left unmatched: 10. Study-wide findings and caveats: A pretreatment blood TCR clonality that fell below the median predicted better progression-free and overall survival.

Sequencing used PBMCs, obtained around atezolizumab (anti-PD-L1) treatment. This rearrangement joins TRBV28 to TRBJ1-1; 8 nucleotides line up with TRBD1. The receptor comes from a man between 65 and 85 years old with urothelial cancer. The CDR3 here is CASNADRVVAEAFF. In nucleotides, the CDR3 is TGTGCCAGCAATGCGGACAGGGTGGTCGCTGAAGCTTTCTTT.